This T cell receptor (beta chain) was sequenced during a study of cytomegalovirus exposure and HLA in healthy donors. Study-wide results and caveats: Apart from CMV serostatus, no immune exposure information was available.

PCR used 60 Vbeta primers and 13 Jbeta primers. This table comes from immunoSEQ multiplex PCR, and its TCRdb copy is limited to in-frame clones, with some not included. The table has about 120,000 clones, approximately 83% seen once. This clone appeared a single time. Antigen specificity is unknown. The sequence was obtained from a woman in her thirties or forties in good health and CMV-seropositive. The specimen sequenced was PBMCs.

CDR3: CASSAWTDANYEQYF. The CDR3 region has the DNA TGTGCCAGCAGTGCCTGGACTGACGCGAATTACGAGCAGTACTTC. The chain links TRBV6-1 to TRBJ2-7, with a possible D match to TRBD2 (5 bases). Germline loops: CDR1 MNHNS, CDR2 SASEGT. The CDR3 runs 15 residues. V was cut by 4 bases and J by 4 bases, with 17 bases left in between.